This T cell receptor beta chain was sequenced during a study of OX40 agonist ivuxolimab in advanced cancers. About the study: Dose-escalation patients were diagnosed with hepatocellular carcinoma, melanoma, renal cell cancer or head and neck cancer. Of the participants, approximately 44% had some prior anti-PD-1, anti-PD-L1 or anti-CTLA-4 therapy, which was allowed.

A remark on this clone: Its antigen remains unknown.

Sequencing was performed with immunoSEQ multiplex PCR; in TCRdb, only in-frame clones are kept and a portion is missing. The data hold nearly 65,000 clones, with about 91% observed a single time. Regarding the study as a whole: The average count of expanded clones was higher among CD8+ T cells than among CD4+.

The CDR3 sequence is 14 residues long. The germline CDR1 and CDR2 sequences are MNHEY and SMNVEV (reference sequence). V was trimmed by 3 bases and J by 9 bases, leaving 15 bases between them. The gene calls are TRBV27 and TRBJ2-1; D possibly corresponds to TRBD1 (6 bases). The sequence derives from an adult with an advanced solid tumor such as melanoma, head and neck, liver or kidney cancer. The specimen was CD4+ or CD8+ T cells sorted from blood, collected in a trial of the OX40 agonist ivuxolimab. The DNA of the CDR3 is TGTGCCAGCAGTTTCGGGACATTGAGTTTTGAGCAGTTCTTC. Residues: CASSFGTLSFEQFF.